One sample yielded the 10 T cell receptor beta chains listed below, sequenced in a study of blood T cell repertoires in COVID-19. The assay was immunoSEQ multiplex PCR, and TCRdb's table has in-frame clones only and misses some. There are some 300,000 clones in the sample; about 90% occur only once, and 0.8% to 1.3% lies in the top ten. The sequencing sample was made of peripheral blood. These receptors all stem from a woman in her forties with COVID-19, enrolled during active disease.

This clone was recorded only once. This chain links TRBV9 with TRBJ2-2, with 10 nucleotides matching TRBD1. The CDR3 covers 20 residues. Germline-derived CDR1 and CDR2 are SGDLS and YYNGEE. The J segment lost 4 bases and the V segment lost 3 bases, leaving 18 bases of the junction unmatched. The CDR3 loop is CASSAHLRDRGKAVTGELFF. CDR3 bases: TGTGCCAGCAGCGCCCACCTGAGGGACAGGGGAAAGGCGGTCACCGGGGAGCTGTTTTTT.

The chain is built from TRBV4-1 and TRBJ1-2, with a possible D match to TRBD1 (6 bases). The germline V gene has CDR1 MGHRA and CDR2 YSYEKL. The CDR3 length is 16 residues. Trimming took 0 bases from V and 4 from J, leaving 15 bases between them. In DNA, the CDR3 is TGCGCCAGCAGCCAAGAACCCCACAGGGAAGGCTATGGCTACACCTTC. Protein sequence: CASSQEPHREGYGYTF.

The chain carries TRBV7-3 and TRBJ2-1; 9 bases match TRBD2. The CDR3 runs to 16 residues. The V gene's germline CDR1 is SGHTA and CDR2 FQGTGA. V trimming: 2 bases; J trimming: 7 bases; junction bases outside the gene matches: 9. The CDR3 region is CASSLGPQSGRNEQFF. The CDR3 DNA is TGTGCCAGCAGCTTAGGTCCTCAAAGCGGGAGGAATGAGCAGTTCTTC.

This rearrangement joins TRBV19 to TRBJ2-2, with D maybe TRBD1 (6 bases). There are 15 residues in the CDR3. The germline V gene encodes CDR1 LNHDA and CDR2 SQIVND (reference sequence). V was pared by 4 bases and J by 4 bases, with 13 bases between. For the CDR3, the DNA is TGTGCCAGTAGTACCCACAGGGATCGCACCGGGGAGCTGTTTTTT. This sequence encodes CASSTHRDRTGELFF.

V is TRBV6-2 or TRBV6-3 and J is TRBJ2-7; D unclear. Germline CDR1 and CDR2: MNHEY and SVGEGT. V lost 0 bases to trimming and J lost 6 bases, with 12 bases between them. This CDR3 comprises 14 residues. The DNA of the CDR3 is TGTGCCAGCAGTTACTCGCCAGGTCCCGGCGAGCAGTACTTC. This encodes CASSYSPGPGEQYF.

The rearrangement links TRBV14 to TRBJ2-1; 11 bases align to TRBD1. The CDR3 extends over 15 amino acids. The trim removed 3 bases at V and 10 bases at J, leaving 8 bases unmatched. Germline CDR1 and CDR2: SGHDN and FVKESK. In DNA form, the CDR3 reads TGTGCCAGCAGCCAGGGACAGGGGGGGAAAGGGGAGCAGTTCTTC. This translates into CASSQGQGGKGEQFF.

The V gene is TRBV14, the J gene TRBJ1-1; D might be TRBD1 (5 bases). In germline, CDR1 is SGHDN, CDR2 FVKESK. Trimming cost V 0 bases and J 2 bases, with 10 bases left between them. CDR3 size: 15 residues. The CDR3 region has the DNA TGTGCCAGCAGCCAAGATGGGGCAGTCAACACTGAAGCTTTCTTT. This codes for CASSQDGAVNTEAFF.

This clone was observed a single time. J is TRBJ2-5 and V is TRBV24-1; 9 bases are shared with TRBD2. V gave up 3 bases and J gave up 4 bases; unmatched junction bases: 8. The CDR3 covers 16 residues. Germline lookup yields CDR1 KGHDR and CDR2 SFDVKD. The CDR3 bases are TGTGCCACCAGTGATAGTAGCGGGGGAGCCGGAGAGACCCAGTACTTC. It specifies CATSDSSGGAGETQYF.

In its sample, this clone was seen a few times. This sequence joins TRBV2 and TRBJ1-5; possible D gene TRBD1, 5 bases. Germline CDR1 is SNHLY and CDR2 is FYNNEI. Trimming pared 6 bases from V and 4 bases from J, leaving 13 bases between. This CDR3 has 14 amino acids. CDR3 coding DNA: TGTGCCAGCAGCGAGACAGCCCTAAATCAGCCCCAGCATTTT. Protein sequence: CASSETALNQPQHF.

The chain joins TRBV29-1 to TRBJ2-7, with TRBD2 as a possible D gene (6 bases). The CDR3 covers 12 residues. Deletions cut 6 bases from V and 4 bases from J, with 13 bases between. CDR1 is SQVTM, CDR2 ANQGSEA, per germline. The CDR3 sequence: CSVRRGRYEQYF. DNA for the CDR3: TGCAGCGTACGGAGGGGCAGGTACGAGCAGTACTTC.